Included here is one TCR beta chain sequence, with context. Its cognate antigen is unknown. Germline and junction disagree at one end, which may indicate a read error. This sample is drawn from a study of tumor-infiltrating lymphocytes in primary liver carcinoma. Study at large: Samples had roughly 3.65 to 8 million productive TCRbeta reads, comparable between tissue types.

Findings and limits, study-wide: Blood's top-250-clone fraction was significantly lower than that of tumors (p = 0.039). Just around 7.5-25% of top clones spanned all five tumor regions.

The source material, roughly 18-31 mg of unsorted bulk tissue, was used to co-extract RNA and DNA. With 400 to 550 ng total RNA as template and a constant-region primer, TCR beta cDNA was made. Modified slightly, ARM-PCR produced TCR beta libraries over three nested multiplex PCR rounds. TRBV1-TRBV30 forward primers and a C-beta reverse primer were used in the first two PCR rounds, which each ran for nine to ten cycles. TCRdb re-analysed the multiplex PCR reads in MiXCR, keeping a single row per CDR3 protein. The table records roughly 24,000 distinct CDR3 sequences, approximately 80% of them present only once. Germline assignment: CDR1 SEHNR and CDR2 FQNEAQ (reference sequence). This CDR3 is 16 amino acids long.

The chain combines TRBV7-9 with TRBJ2-3, with 11 bases that match TRBD2. This receptor was taken from a woman in her thirties with primary liver carcinoma and hepatitis B virus infection. Sample: liver tumor tissue from sampling region 5. Documented subset: tumor region T5, tumor centre. CDR3 DNA: TGTGTAAGCAGCCTATTACTAGCGGGAGCCACATATACGCAGTATTTT. It translates to CVSSLLLAGATYTQYF.